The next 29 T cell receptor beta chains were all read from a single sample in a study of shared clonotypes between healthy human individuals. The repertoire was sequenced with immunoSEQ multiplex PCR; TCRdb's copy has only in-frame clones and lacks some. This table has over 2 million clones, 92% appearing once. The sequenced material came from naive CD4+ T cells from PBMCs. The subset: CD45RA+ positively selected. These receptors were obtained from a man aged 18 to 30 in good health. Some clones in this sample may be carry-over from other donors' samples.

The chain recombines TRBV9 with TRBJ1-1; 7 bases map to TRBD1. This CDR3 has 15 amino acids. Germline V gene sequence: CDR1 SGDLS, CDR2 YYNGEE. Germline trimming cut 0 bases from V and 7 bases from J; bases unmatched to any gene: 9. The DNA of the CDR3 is TGTGCCAGCAGCGTAGGTGCAGGGGGGAATTATGAAGCTTTCTTT. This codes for CASSVGAGGNYEAFF.

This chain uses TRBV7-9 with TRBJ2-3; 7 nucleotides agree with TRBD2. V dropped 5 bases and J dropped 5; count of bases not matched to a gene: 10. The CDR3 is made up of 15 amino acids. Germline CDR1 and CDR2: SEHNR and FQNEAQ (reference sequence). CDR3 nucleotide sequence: TGTGCCAGCAGCGACGGGGGGAACACAGTAGATACGCAGTATTTT. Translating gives CASSDGGNTVDTQYF.

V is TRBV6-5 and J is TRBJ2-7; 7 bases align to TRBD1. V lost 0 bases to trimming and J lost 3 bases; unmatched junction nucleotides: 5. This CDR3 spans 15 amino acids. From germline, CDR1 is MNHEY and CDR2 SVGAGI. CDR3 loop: CASSYSTGTVYEQYF. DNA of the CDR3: TGTGCCAGCAGTTACTCAACCGGGACAGTCTACGAGCAGTACTTC.

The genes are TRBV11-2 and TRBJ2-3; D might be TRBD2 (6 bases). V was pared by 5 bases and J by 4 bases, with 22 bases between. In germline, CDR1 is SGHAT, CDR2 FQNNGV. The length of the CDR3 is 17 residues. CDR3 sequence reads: CASSPAGWGGISDTQYF. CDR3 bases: TGTGCCAGCAGCCCGGCCGGATGGGGCGGGATTTCAGATACGCAGTATTTT.

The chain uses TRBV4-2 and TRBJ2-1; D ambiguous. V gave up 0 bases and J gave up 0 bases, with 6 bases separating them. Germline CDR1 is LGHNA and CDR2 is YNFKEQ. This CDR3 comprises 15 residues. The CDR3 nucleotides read TGTGCCAGCAGCCAAGAACCCGACTCCTACAATGAGCAGTTCTTC. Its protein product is CASSQEPDSYNEQFF.

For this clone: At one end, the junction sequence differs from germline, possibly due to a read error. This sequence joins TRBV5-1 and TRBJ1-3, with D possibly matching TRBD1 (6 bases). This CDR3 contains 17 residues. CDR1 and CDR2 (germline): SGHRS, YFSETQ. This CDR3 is CASSLGGQLFSGNTIYF. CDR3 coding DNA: TGCGCCAGCAGTTTGGGAGGACAGCTCTTCTCTGGAAACACCATATATTTT.

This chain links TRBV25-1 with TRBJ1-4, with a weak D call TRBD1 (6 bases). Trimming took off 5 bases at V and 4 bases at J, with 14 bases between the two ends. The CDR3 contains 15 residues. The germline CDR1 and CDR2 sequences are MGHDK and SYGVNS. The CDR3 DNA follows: TGTGCCAGCAGTAAAGGGGGGCGGGGTAATGAAAAACTGTTTTTT. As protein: CASSKGGRGNEKLFF.

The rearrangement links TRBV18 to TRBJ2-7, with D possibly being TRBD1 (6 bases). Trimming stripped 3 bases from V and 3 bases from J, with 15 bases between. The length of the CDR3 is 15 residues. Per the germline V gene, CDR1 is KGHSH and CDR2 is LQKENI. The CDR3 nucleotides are TGTGCCAGCTCACCTCCCGGACAGTCGTACTACGAGCAGTACTTC. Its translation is CASSPPGQSYYEQYF.

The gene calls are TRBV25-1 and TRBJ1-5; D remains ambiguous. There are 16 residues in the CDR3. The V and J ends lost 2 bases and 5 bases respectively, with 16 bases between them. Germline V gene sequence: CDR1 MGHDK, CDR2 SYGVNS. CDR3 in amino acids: CASSEAGRGGDQPQHF. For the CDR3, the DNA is TGTGCCAGCAGTGAAGCGGGCCGGGGAGGAGATCAGCCCCAGCATTTT.

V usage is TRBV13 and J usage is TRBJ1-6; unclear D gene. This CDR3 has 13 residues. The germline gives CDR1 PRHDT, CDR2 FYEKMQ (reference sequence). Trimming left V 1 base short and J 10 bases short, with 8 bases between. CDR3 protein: CASSLVTSSPLHF. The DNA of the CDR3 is TGTGCCAGCAGCTTAGTGACGTCCTCACCCCTCCACTTT. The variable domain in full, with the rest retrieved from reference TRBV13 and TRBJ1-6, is AAGVIQSPRHLIKEKRETATLKCYPIPRHDTVYWYQQGPGQDPQFLISFYEKMQSDKGSIPDRFSAQQFSDYHSELNMSSLELGDSALYFCASSLVTSSPLHFGNGTRLTVT.

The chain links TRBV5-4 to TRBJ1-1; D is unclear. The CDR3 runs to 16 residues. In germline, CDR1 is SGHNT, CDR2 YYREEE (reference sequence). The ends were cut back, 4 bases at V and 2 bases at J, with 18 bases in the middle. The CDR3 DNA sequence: TGTGCCAGCAGCGGAAACCCCCATGGGATAAACACTGAAGCTTTCTTT. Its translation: CASSGNPHGINTEAFF.

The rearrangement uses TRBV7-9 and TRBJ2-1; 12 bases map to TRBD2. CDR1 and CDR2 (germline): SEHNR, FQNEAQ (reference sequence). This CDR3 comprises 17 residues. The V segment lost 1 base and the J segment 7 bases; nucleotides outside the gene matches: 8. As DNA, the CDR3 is TGTGCCAGCAGCTTAGGTGGACTAGCGGGAATATTAAATGAGCAGTTCTTC. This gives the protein CASSLGGLAGILNEQFF.

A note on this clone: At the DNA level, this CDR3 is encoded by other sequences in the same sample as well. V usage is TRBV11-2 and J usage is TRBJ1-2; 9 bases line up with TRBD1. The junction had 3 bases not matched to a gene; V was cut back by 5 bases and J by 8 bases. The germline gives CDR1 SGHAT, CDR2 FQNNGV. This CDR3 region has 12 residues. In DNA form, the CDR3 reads TGTGCCAGCAGCAGGGACAGGGTCGGCTACACCTTC. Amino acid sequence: CASSRDRVGYTF.

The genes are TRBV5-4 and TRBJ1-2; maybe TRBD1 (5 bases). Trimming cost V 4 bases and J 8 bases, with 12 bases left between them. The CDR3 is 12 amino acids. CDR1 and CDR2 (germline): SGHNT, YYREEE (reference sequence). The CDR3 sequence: CASSPGTGGYTF. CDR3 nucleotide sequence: TGTGCCAGCAGCCCCGGGACTGGGGGCTACACCTTC.

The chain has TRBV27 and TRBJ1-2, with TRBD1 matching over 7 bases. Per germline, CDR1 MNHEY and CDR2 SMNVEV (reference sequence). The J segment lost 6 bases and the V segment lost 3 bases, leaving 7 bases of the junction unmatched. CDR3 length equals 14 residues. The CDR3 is CASSFGQATHGYTF. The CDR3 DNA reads TGTGCCAGCAGTTTCGGACAGGCCACACATGGCTACACCTTC.

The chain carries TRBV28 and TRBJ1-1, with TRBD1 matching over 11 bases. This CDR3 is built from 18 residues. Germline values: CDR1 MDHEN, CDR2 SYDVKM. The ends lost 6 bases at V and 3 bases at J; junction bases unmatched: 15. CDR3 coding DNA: TGTGCCAGCAGCCCCGCACCTTCAAGGACAGGGGGCCACACTGAAGCTTTCTTT. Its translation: CASSPAPSRTGGHTEAFF.

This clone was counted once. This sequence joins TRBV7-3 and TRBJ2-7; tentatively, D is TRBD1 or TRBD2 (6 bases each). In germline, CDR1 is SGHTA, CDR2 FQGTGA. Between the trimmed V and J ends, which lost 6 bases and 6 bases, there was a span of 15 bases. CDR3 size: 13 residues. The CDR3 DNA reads TGTGCCAGCAGGGTCCCGGGGGCTGGCGAGCAGTACTTC. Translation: CASRVPGAGEQYF.

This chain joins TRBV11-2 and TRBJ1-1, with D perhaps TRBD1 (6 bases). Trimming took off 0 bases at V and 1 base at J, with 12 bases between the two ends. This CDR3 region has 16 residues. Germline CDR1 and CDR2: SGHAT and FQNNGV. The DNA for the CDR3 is TGTGCCAGCAGCTTAGATCCCGCCAGGGGGAACACTGAAGCTTTCTTT. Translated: CASSLDPARGNTEAFF. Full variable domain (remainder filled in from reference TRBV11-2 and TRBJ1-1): EAGVAQSPRYKIIEKRQSVAFWCNPISGHATLYWYQQILGQGPKLLIQFQNNGVVDDSQLPKDRFSAERLKGVDSTLKIQPAKLEDSAVYLCASSLDPARGNTEAFFGQGTRLTVV.

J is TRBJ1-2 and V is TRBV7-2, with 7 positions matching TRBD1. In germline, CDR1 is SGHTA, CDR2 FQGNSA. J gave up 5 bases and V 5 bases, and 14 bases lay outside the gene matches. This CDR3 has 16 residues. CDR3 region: CASSTRGDGKQYGYTF. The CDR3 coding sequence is TGTGCCAGCAGCACCAGGGGGGACGGAAAACAGTATGGCTACACCTTC.

The DNA for the CDR3 is TGTGCCAGCAGCTTAAGTATGGCGGGAGAGGACACCGGGGAGCTGTTTTTT. This translates into CASSLSMAGEDTGELFF. J is TRBJ2-2 and V is TRBV7-2; 7 bases line up with TRBD2. Germline V CDR1 and CDR2: SGHTA, FQGNSA. The CDR3 loop spans 17 amino acids. V was clipped by 2 bases and J by 3 bases; unmatched bases: 9.

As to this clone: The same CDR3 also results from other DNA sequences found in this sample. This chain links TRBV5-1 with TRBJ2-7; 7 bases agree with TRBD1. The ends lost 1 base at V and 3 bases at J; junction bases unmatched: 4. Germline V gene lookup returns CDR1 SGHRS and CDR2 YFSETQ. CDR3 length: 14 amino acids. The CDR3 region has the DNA TGCGCCAGCAGCTTGACAGGGGACGGCTACGAGCAGTACTTC. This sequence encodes CASSLTGDGYEQYF.

The CDR3 here is CASSNPGGIIDTEAFF. CDR3 bases: TGTGCCAGTAGTAATCCAGGGGGTATTATCGACACTGAAGCTTTCTTT. The J gene is TRBJ1-1, the V gene TRBV19; 7 bases match TRBD1. The CDR3 consists of 16 residues. Germline CDR1 reads LNHDA; CDR2 reads SQIVND (reference sequence). The V and J ends lost 4 bases and 3 bases, in that order; junction bases with no gene match: 11.

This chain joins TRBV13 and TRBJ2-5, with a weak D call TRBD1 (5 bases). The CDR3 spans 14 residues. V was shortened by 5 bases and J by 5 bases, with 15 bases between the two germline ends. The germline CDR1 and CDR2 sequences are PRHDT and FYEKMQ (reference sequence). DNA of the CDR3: TGTGCCAGCAGCGCCAGGGTTCCACGGGAGACCCAGTACTTC. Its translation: CASSARVPRETQYF.

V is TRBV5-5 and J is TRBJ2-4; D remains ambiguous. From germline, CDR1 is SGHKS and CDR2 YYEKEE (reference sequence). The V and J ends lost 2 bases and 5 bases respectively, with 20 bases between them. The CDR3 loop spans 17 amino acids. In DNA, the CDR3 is TGTGCCAGCAGCTTTGGTGTGGTGCCGCCCTTAGAAAACATTCAGTACTTC. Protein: CASSFGVVPPLENIQYF.

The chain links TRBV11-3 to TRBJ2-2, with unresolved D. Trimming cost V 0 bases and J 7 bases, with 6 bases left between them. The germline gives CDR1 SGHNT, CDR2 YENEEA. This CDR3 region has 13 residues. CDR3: CASSLEWGGELFF. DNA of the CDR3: TGTGCCAGCAGCTTAGAGTGGGGCGGGGAGCTGTTTTTT. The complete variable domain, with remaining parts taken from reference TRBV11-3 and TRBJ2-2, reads EAGVVQSPRYKIIEKKQPVAFWCNPISGHNTLYWYLQNLGQGPELLIRYENEEAVDDSQLPKDRFSAERLKGVDSTLKIQPAELGDSAVYLCASSLEWGGELFFGEGSRLTVL.

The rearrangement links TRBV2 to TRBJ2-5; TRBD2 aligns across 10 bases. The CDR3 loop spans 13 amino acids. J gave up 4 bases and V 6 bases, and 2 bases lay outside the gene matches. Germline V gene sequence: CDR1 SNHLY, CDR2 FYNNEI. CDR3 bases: TGTGCCAGCAGGAGACTAGCGGGAGAGACCCAGTACTTC. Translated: CASRRLAGETQYF.

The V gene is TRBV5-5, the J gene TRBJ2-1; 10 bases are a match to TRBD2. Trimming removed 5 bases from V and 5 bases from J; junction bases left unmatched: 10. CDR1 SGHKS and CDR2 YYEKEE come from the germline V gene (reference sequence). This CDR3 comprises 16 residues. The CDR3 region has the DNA TGTGCCAGCAGACCGCCCGGGACTAGCGAAGACAATGAGCAGTTCTTC. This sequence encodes CASRPPGTSEDNEQFF.

CDR3 in DNA: TGTGCCAGCAGCGCCCACCATCAGGGATGGGAGACCCAGTACTTC. It specifies CASSAHHQGWETQYF. V is TRBV7-3 and J is TRBJ2-5; D perhaps matches TRBD1 (5 bases). There are 15 residues in the CDR3. CDR1 is SGHTA, CDR2 FQGTGA, per germline. Trimming stripped 5 bases from V and 5 bases from J, with 18 bases between. Variable domain in full (rest from reference TRBV7-3 and TRBJ2-5): GAGVSQTPSNKVTEKGKYVELRCDPISGHTALYWYRQSLGQGPEFLIYFQGTGAADDSGLPNDRFFAVRPEGSVSTLKIQRTERGDSAVYLCASSAHHQGWETQYFGPGTRLLVL.

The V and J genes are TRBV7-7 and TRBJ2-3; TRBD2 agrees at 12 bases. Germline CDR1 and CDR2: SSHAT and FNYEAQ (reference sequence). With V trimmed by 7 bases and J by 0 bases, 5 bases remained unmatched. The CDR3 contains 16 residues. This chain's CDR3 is CASKRLAGVSTDTQYF. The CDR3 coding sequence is TGTGCCAGCAAACGACTAGCGGGAGTCAGCACAGATACGCAGTATTTT.